This is a list of T cell receptor beta chains from one sample in a study of cytomegalovirus exposure and HLA in healthy donors. Sequencing was performed with immunoSEQ multiplex PCR; in TCRdb, only in-frame clones are kept and a portion is missing. This table has 130,000 or so clones, 89% appearing once. Sequenced material: PBMCs. The receptors shown here come from a man aged 25 to 45 in good health and CMV-seronegative. Each CDR3 is given with its conserved first and last residue. D genes are given only for firm matches. Not every row has a clone size; where given, it reads once, few, many or a size class.

>TRBV6-5|-|-|TRBJ2-7
TGTGCCAGCAGCCCTCAGGGCAGGGGCGACGAGCAGTACTTC
CASSPQGRGDEQYF
>TRBV6-5|-|-|TRBJ2-7
TGTGCCAGCAGTTCCATCGGGACACTCAGGGCCTACGAGCAGTACTTC
CASSSIGTLRAYEQYF
>TRBV7-2|-|TRBD2|TRBJ2-7
TGTGCCAGCAGCCCGCAGCGGGGGGCCCCCTACGAGCAGTACTTC
CASSPQRGAPYEQYF
>TRBV4-1|-|TRBD2|TRBJ2-1
TGCGCCAGCAGCCGAAGGACTAGCGGGCCGGCAGTTGAGCAGTTCTTC
CASSRRTSGPAVEQFF
>TRBV4-3|-|TRBD2|TRBJ2-1
TGCGCCAGCAGCCGAGGGACTAGCGGGGACACCTACAATGAGCAGTTCTTC
CASSRGTSGDTYNEQFF
>TRBV25-1|-|TRBD1|TRBJ1-5
TGTGCCAGCCAGGCCCCAGGGGGCGGACAGCCCCAGCATTTT
CASQAPGGGQPQHF
>TRBV5-1|-|-|TRBJ2-5
TGCGCCAGCAGCTTGGGACAACAAGAGACCCAGTACTTC
CASSLGQQETQYF
>TRBV7-7|-|TRBD1|TRBJ2-7
TGTGCTAGCAGCTTAGGACAGGGTGGCGAGCAGTACTTC
CASSLGQGGEQYF
>TRBV29-1|-|-|TRBJ1-2
TGCAGCGTTGAAGTGCAGGGATACGGCTACACCTTC
CSVEVQGYGYTF
>TRBV7-3|-|-|TRBJ1-1
TGTGCCAGCAGCCCCAAGGCTGGGAGCACTGAAGCTTTCTTT
CASSPKAGSTEAFF
>TRBV14|-|-|TRBJ2-1
TGTGCCAGCAGCCAAACAGGGCGCTCCTCCTACAATGAGCAGTTCTTC
CASSQTGRSSYNEQFF
>TRBV7-6|-|TRBD2|TRBJ2-3
TGTGCCAGCAGCTTAGTCGGGGGGGCTGGCACAGATACGCAGTATTTT
CASSLVGGAGTDTQYF
>TRBV29-1|-|-|TRBJ2-7
TGCAGCGTTGAAAACCAAGACAGCTACGAGCAGTACTTC
CSVENQDSYEQYF
>TRBV28|-|-|TRBJ2-1
TGTGCCAGCAGTCCCATGGGGGCTGGGTACAATGAGCAGTTCTTC
CASSPMGAGYNEQFF
>TRBV5-1|-|TRBD1|TRBJ1-4
TGCGCCAGCAGCTTGGGACAGGGAGATGAAAAACTGTTTTTT
CASSLGQGDEKLFF
>TRBV9|-|-|TRBJ2-3
TGTGCCAGCAGCGCCACAGGGACCACAGATACGCAGTATTTT
CASSATGTTDTQYF
>TRBV6-5|few|-|TRBJ1-6
TGTGCCAGCAGAGGGAGCTCCTATAATTCACCCCTCCACTTT
CASRGSSYNSPLHF
>TRBV18|once|-|TRBJ2-1
TGTGCCAGCTCACCCGCCGGACAGAGTACCTACAATGAGCAGTTCTTC
CASSPAGQSTYNEQFF
>TRBV7-2|-|-|TRBJ2-2
TGTGCCAGCAGCTGGGGCGGAAAGAACACCGGGGAGCTGTTTTTT
CASSWGGKNTGELFF
>TRBV7-2|-|-|TRBJ1-1
TGTGCCAGCAGCTTAGTGGCGGGGGCCGTCACTGAAGCTTTCTTT
CASSLVAGAVTEAFF
>TRBV5-6|-|-|TRBJ1-3
TGTGCCAGCAGCTTGGTGGGGAGCTCTGGAAACACCATATATTTT
CASSLVGSSGNTIYF
>TRBV6-1|-|TRBD1|TRBJ1-2
TGTGCCAGCAGTTGGACAGGGCTCTATGGCTACACCTTC
CASSWTGLYGYTF
>TRBV13|-|-|TRBJ1-2
TGTGCCAGCAGGGCTAGGTGGCTTAACTATGGCTACACCTTC
CASRARWLNYGYTF
>TRBV27|-|-|TRBJ2-7
TGTGCCAGCAGTGGGGTGGGGCGGCCCTCCTACGAGCAGTACTTC
CASSGVGRPSYEQYF
>TRBV7-2|-|-|TRBJ1-5
TGTGCCAGCTCTTTTAAGGCGGGGGGAGGCAATCAGCCCCAGCATTTT
CASSFKAGGGNQPQHF